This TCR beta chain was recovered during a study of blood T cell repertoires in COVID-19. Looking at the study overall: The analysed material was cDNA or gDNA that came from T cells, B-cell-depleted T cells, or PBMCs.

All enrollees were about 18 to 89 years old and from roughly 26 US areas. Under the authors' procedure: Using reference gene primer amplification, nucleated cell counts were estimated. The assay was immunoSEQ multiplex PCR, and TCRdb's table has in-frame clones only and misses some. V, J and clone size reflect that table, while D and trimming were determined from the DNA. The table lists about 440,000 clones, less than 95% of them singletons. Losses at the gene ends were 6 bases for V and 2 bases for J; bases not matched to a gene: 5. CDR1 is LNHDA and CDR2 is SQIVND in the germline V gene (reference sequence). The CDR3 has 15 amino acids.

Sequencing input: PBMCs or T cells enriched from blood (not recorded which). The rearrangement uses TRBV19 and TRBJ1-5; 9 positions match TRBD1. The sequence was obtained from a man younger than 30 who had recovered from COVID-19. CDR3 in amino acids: CASRETGGGNQPQHF. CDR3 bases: TGTGCCAGTAGGGAGACAGGGGGAGGCAATCAGCCCCAGCATTTT.